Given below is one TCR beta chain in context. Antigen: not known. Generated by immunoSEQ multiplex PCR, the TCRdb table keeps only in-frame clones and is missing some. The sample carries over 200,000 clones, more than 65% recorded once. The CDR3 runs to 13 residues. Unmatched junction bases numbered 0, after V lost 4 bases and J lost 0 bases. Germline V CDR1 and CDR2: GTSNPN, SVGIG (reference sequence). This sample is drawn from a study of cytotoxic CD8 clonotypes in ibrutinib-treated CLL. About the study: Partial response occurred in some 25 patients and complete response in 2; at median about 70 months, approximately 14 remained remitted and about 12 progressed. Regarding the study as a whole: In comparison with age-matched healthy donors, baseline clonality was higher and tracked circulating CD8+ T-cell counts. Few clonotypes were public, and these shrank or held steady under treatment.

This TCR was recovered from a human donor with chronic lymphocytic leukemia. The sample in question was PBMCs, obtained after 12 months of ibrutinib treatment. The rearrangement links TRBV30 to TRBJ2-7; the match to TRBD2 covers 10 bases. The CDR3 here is CAWTSGSSYEQYF. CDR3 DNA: TGTGCCTGGACTAGCGGGAGCTCCTACGAGCAGTACTTC.